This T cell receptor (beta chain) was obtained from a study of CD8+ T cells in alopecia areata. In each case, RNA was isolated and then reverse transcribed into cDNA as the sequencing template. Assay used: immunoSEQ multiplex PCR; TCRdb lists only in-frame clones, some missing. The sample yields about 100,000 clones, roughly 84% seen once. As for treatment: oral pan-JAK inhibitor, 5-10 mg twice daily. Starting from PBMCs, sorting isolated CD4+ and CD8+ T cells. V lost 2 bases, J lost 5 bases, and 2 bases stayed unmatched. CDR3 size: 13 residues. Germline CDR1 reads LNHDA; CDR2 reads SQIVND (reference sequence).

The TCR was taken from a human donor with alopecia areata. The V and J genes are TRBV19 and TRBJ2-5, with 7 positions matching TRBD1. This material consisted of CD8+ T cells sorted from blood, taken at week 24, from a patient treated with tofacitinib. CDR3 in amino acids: CASSIRGRETQYF. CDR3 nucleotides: TGTGCCAGTAGTATAAGGGGGCGGGAGACCCAGTACTTC.